This T cell receptor (beta chain) was identified in a study of spatial heterogeneity in lung cancer. Looking at the study overall: Raw reads contained each unique TCR and UMI combination more than ten times on average.

Overall study results and limits: Blood carried ubiquitous expanded tumor TCRs more at resection than follow-up.

Specified time point: sample taken at primary tumor resection. Whole RNA came from tumor, nontumor lung or frozen PBMC and was sequenced without being sorted. The CDR3 runs 14 residues. V was cut by 6 bases and J by 5 bases, with 16 bases left in between. In TCRdb, the 5' RACE reads were re-called with MiXCR into one record per CDR3 protein. The sample shows almost 75,000 distinct CDR3 sequences, about an eighth of them seen only once. This clonotype has a handful of counts. Its target is not known. The rearrangement links TRBV12-3 or TRBV12-4 to TRBJ2-5; possible D gene TRBD2, 5 bases. The sequence derives from a male donor with early-stage non-small cell lung cancer. Sequenced here: PBMCs, sampled at surgery. The CDR3 spells CASRRTVPRETQYF. CDR3 coding DNA: TGTGCCAGCAGGAGGACTGTGCCTCGGGAGACCCAGTACTTC.